A single T cell receptor beta chain is shown here with its context. Germline-derived CDR1 and CDR2 are SQVTM and ANQGSEA. The CDR3 has 14 residues. V lost 3 bases to trimming and J lost 4 bases, with 12 bases between them. These data originate in a study of T cells in narcolepsy. The method was immunoSEQ multiplex PCR; TCRdb's version includes in-frame clones alone and lacks a portion of them. The data hold about 29,000 clones, with roughly 86% observed a single time. What was sequenced was memory (CD45RA-) CD4+ T cells from blood. The TCR was taken from a human donor in good health. The chain links TRBV29-1 to TRBJ1-4; tentative D call: TRBD1 (6 bases). The CDR3 DNA sequence: TGCAGCGTTGATGGGGGGGCCGGTAATGAAAAACTGTTTTTT. Translated, it gives CSVDGGAGNEKLFF.